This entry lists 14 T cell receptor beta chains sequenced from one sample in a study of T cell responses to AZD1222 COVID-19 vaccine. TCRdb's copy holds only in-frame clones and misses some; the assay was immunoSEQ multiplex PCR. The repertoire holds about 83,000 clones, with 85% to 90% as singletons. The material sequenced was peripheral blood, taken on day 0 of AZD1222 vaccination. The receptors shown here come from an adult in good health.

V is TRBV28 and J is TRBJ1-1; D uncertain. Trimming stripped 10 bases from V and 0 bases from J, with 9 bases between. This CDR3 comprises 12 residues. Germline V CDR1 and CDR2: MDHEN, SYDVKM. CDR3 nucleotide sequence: TGTGCCACATACACCATGAACACTGAAGCTTTCTTT. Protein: CATYTMNTEAFF. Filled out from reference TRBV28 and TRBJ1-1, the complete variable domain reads DVKVTQSSRYLVKRTGEKVFLECVQDMDHENMFWYRQDPGLGLRLIYFSYDVKMKEKGDIPEGYSVSREKKERFSLILESASTNQTSMYLCATYTMNTEAFFGQGTRLTVV.

The CDR3 reads CASSGTSATYEQYF. The CDR3 DNA follows: TGCGCCAGCAGCGGGACTAGCGCCACCTACGAGCAGTACTTC. J is TRBJ2-7 and V is TRBV5-1, with 10 bases that match TRBD2. V shed 4 bases, J shed 2 bases, and the junction held 3 bases outside the gene matches. The V gene's germline CDR1 is SGHRS and CDR2 YFSETQ. The CDR3 loop spans 14 amino acids.

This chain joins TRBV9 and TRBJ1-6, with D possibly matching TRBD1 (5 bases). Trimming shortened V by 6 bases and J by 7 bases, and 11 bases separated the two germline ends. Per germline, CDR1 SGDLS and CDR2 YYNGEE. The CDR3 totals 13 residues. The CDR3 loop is CASKGTENSPLHF. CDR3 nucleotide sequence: TGTGCCAGCAAAGGGACTGAGAATTCACCCCTCCACTTT.

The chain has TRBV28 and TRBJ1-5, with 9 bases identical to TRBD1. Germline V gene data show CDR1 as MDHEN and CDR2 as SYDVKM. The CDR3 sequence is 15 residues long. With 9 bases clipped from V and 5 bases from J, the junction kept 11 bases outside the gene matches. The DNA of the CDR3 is TGTGCCAGTTTCTTAAAGGGACAGGGCTATCAGCCCCAGCATTTT. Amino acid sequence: CASFLKGQGYQPQHF.

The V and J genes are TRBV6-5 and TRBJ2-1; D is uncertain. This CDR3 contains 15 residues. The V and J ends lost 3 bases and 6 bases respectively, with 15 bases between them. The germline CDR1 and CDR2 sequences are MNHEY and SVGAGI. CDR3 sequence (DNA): TGTGCCAGCAGTTATTACGCCGGAGCGTCCAATGAGCAGTTCTTC. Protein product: CASSYYAGASNEQFF.

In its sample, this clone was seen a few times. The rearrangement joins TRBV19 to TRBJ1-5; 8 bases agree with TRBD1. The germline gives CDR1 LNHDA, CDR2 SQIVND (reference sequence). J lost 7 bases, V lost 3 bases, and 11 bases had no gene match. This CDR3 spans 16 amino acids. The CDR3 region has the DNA TGTGCCAGTAGTATGTCCGGGACAGGAGGACTGCAGCCCCAGCATTTT. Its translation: CASSMSGTGGLQPQHF.

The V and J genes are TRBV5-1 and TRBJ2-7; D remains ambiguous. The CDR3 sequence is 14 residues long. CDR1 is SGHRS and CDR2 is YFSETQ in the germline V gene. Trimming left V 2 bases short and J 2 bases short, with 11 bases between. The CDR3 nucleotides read TGCGCCAGCAGCTTAACGGGCCCCACCTACGAGCAGTACTTC. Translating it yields CASSLTGPTYEQYF.

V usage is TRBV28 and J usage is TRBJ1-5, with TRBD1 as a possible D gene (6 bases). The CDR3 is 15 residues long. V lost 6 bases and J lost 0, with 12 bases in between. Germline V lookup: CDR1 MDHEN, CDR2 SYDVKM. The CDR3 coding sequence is TGTGCCAGCAGAAGAGGGGGATATAGCAATCAGCCCCAGCATTTT. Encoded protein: CASRRGGYSNQPQHF. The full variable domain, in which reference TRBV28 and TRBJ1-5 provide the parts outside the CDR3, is DVKVTQSSRYLVKRTGEKVFLECVQDMDHENMFWYRQDPGLGLRLIYFSYDVKMKEKGDIPEGYSVSREKKERFSLILESASTNQTSMYLCASRRGGYSNQPQHFGDGTRLSIL.

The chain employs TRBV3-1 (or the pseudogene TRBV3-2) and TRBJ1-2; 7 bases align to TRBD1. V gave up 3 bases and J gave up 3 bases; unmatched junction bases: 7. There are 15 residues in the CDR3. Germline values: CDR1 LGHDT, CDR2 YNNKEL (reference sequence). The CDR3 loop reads CASSHNDRAHYGYTF. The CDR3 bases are TGTGCCAGCAGCCACAATGACAGGGCCCACTATGGCTACACCTTC.

This CDR3 is CASSQAPANYGYTF. DNA of the CDR3: TGTGCCAGCAGCCAAGCACCAGCTAACTATGGCTACACCTTC. The V and J genes are TRBV14 and TRBJ1-2; D is unresolved. This CDR3 has 14 amino acids. Germline lookup yields CDR1 SGHDN and CDR2 FVKESK. The V end was cut by 1 base, the J end by 0 bases, with 6 bases between.

Here the CDR3 reads CASSLDRANYGYTF. In DNA form, the CDR3 reads TGTGCCAGCAGTTTGGACAGAGCTAACTATGGCTACACCTTC. This chain joins TRBV6-2 or TRBV6-3 and TRBJ1-2; D is perhaps TRBD1 (6 bases). There are 14 residues in the CDR3. V lost 4 bases, J lost 0 bases, and 9 bases lay in between. Germline loops: CDR1 MNHEY, CDR2 SVGEGT.

This CDR3 is CASKEGAADEQFF. DNA for the CDR3: TGTGCCAGCAAGGAGGGGGCTGCGGATGAGCAGTTCTTC. This chain joins TRBV7-9 and TRBJ2-1; D perhaps matches TRBD1 (7 bases). V lost 7 bases, J lost 8 bases, and 15 bases lay in between. CDR1 and CDR2 from the germline V gene are SEHNR and FQNEAQ (reference sequence). The CDR3 covers 13 residues.

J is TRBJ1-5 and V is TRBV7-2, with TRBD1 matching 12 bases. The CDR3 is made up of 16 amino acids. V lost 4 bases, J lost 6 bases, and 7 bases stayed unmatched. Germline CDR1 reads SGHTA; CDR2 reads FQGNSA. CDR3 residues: CASSYLGQGALQPQHF. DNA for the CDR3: TGTGCCAGCAGCTATCTGGGACAGGGGGCCCTTCAGCCCCAGCATTTT. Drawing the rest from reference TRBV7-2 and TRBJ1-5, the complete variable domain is GAGVSQSPSNKVTEKGKDVELRCDPISGHTALYWYRQSLGQGLEFLIYFQGNSAPDKSGLPSDRFSAERTGGSVSTLTIQRTQQEDSAVYLCASSYLGQGALQPQHFGDGTRLSIL.

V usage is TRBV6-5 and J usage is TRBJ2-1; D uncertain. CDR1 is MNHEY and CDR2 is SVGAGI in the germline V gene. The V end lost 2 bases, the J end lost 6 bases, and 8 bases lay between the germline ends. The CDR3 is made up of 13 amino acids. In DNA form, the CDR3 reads TGTGCCAGCAGTTACGGCTCGGCCAATGAGCAGTTCTTC. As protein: CASSYGSANEQFF.